The TCR beta chain described here comes from a study of T cell clusters in autoimmune cytopenias. CDR1 is LNHNV and CDR2 is YYDKDF in the germline V gene (reference sequence). The CDR3 is 15 residues long. TRB was amplified from about 250 ng of peripheral blood genomic DNA per sample. Multiplex touch-down PCR amplified TRB using TRB-A and TRB-B pools in one tube. Reanalyzing the multiplex PCR reads, TCRdb keeps one entry per CDR3 protein, without DNA. This table lists about 5,000 distinct CDR3 sequences. The same data also contributed to another study, on T cell repertoires in aging, cancer and after chemotherapy. That work adds: These repertoire data do not allow conclusions about immunological memory after chemotherapy.

Sequencing was done on a sample of peripheral blood. The V gene is TRBV15, the J gene TRBJ2-7; TCRdb reports TRBD1, a call that lacks DNA to check it against. The source is a human donor in good health. This CDR3 is CATSRSPGQGSEQYF. Supplemented by reference TRBV15 and TRBJ2-7, the full variable domain reads DAMVIQNPRYQVTQFGKPVTLSCSQTLNHNVMYWYQQKSSQAPKLLFHYYDKDFNNEADTPDNFQSRRPNTSFCFLDIRSPGLGDTAMYLCATSRSPGQGSEQYFGPGTRLTVT.